Sequencing of this T cell receptor (beta chain) was carried out in a study of T cells in Graves' hyperthyroidism and ophthalmopathy. Study-wide results and limits: Blood also showed most of the thyroid clonotypes that were expanded above 0.001.

Losses at the gene ends were 6 bases for V and 3 bases for J; bases not matched to a gene: 8. Germline V gene sequence: CDR1 SGHTA, CDR2 FQGNSA. The CDR3 sequence is 14 residues long. To note about this clonotype: Its antigen is currently unknown.

RNA transcripts were the template for amplifying TCR beta CDR3 regions. The HTBI primer set was used in a first-round RT-PCR of the TCR CDR3. TCRdb redid the calling of the multiplex PCR reads with MiXCR, one entry per CDR3 protein. The data contain about 610,000 distinct CDR3 sequences, 14% to 15% of them seen just once; the ten biggest clones take up around 4.5%. Uncontrolled infection, other autoimmune disease, pregnancy or lactation excluded patients. This receptor was obtained from a woman between 40 and 50 years old with Graves' ophthalmopathy. What was sequenced was blood. The rearrangement uses TRBV7-2 and TRBJ2-7, with 7 bases aligning to TRBD2. CDR3 region: CASRSLGGGYEQYF. CDR3 in DNA: TGTGCCAGCAGAAGTTTGGGGGGGGGCTACGAGCAGTACTTC.